This TCR beta chain was identified during a study of blood T cell repertoires in COVID-19. In the study overall: Material from acute and convalescent COVID-19 was sourced from the United States, Italy and Spain. PBMCs, B-cell-depleted T cells, or T cells were the source of the cDNA or gDNA that made up the material.

This clone was seen a few times. In the source study's methods: Amplified reference gene primers provided the basis for estimating nucleated cell counts. The repertoire was sequenced with immunoSEQ multiplex PCR; TCRdb's copy has only in-frame clones and lacks some. The V and J calls and clone size come from that table; D and trimming were worked out from the DNA. The sample lists around 150,000 clones, roughly four fifths occurring once. The clonotype originates from a woman aged 55-69 years with acute or convalescent COVID-19. Sequenced sample: peripheral blood.

The DNA for the CDR3 is TGTGCCACCAGTGGAAACGGACTAGGCTACACCTTC. Translated: CATSGNGLGYTF. The rearrangement uses TRBV24-1 and TRBJ1-2; D is ambiguous. The CDR3 has 12 residues. The V and J ends lost 5 bases and 8 bases respectively, with 11 bases between them. Germline assignment: CDR1 KGHDR and CDR2 SFDVKD.